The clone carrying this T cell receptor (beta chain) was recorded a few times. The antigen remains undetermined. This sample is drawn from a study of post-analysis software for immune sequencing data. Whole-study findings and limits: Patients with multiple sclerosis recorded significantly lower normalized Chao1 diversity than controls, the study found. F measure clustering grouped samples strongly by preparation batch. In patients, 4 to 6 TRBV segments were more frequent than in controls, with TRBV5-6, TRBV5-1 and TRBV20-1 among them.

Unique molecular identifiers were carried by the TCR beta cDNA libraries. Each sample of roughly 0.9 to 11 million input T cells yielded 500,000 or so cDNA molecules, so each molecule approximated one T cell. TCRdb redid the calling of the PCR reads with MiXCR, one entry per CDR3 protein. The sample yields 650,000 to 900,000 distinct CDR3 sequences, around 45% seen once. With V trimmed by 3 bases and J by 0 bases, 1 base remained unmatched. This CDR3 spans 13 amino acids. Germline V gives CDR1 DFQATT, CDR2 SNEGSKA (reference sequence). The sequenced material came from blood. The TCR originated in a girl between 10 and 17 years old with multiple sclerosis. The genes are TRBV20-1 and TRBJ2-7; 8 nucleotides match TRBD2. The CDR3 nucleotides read TGCAGTGCTAGGCGGGGGGTCTCCTACGAGCAGTACTTC. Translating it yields CSARRGVSYEQYF.